This is a list of T cell receptor beta chains from one sample in a study of cytomegalovirus exposure and HLA in healthy donors. Data came from immunoSEQ multiplex PCR; TCRdb stores just in-frame clones and leaves some out. This sample has approximately 170,000 clones, with around 81% found just once. Sequencing used PBMCs. These receptor sequences come from a woman aged 25-40 years in good health and CMV-seropositive. The CDR3 runs from the conserved cysteine through the conserved F or W. A D gene is named only where the DNA matches it firmly. Size is stated for part of the rows, as once, few or many counts, or as a class when the clone is expanded.

D gene,J gene,V gene,clone size,CDR3 protein,CDR3 DNA
-,TRBJ1-2,TRBV21-1,once,CASSKVSRDRGNYGYTF,TGTGCCAGCAGCAAAGTATCCCGGGACAGGGGTAACTATGGCTACACCTTC
TRBD1,TRBJ2-7,TRBV7-2,-,CASSPGTGGFYEQYF,TGTGCCAGCAGCCCCGGGACAGGGGGCTTCTACGAGCAGTACTTC
-,TRBJ1-1,TRBV5-1,few,CASSPLGQKNTEAFF,TGCGCCAGCAGCCCGCTAGGACAGAAGAACACTGAAGCTTTCTTT
-,TRBJ1-5,TRBV29-1,once,CSVRALGGNQPQHF,TGCAGCGTCCGGGCTCTCGGGGGCAATCAGCCCCAGCATTTT
-,TRBJ2-1,TRBV5-6,-,CASSYRGGYSYNEQFF,TGTGCCAGCAGTTATAGAGGGGGTTACTCCTACAATGAGCAGTTCTTC
TRBD1,TRBJ1-1,TRBV7-8,-,CASSLAGRQGTEAFF,TGTGCCAGCAGCTTAGCCGGACGACAGGGAACTGAAGCTTTCTTT
TRBD1,TRBJ2-7,TRBV5-1,-,CASSFRQGAREGYEQYF,TGCGCCAGCAGCTTTCGACAGGGGGCGAGGGAAGGCTACGAGCAGTACTTC
-,TRBJ1-5,TRBV6-5,-,CASSRGYSNQPQHF,TGTGCCAGCAGTCGGGGGTATAGCAATCAGCCCCAGCATTTT
-,TRBJ2-5,TRBV7-9,-,CASSLVLRGRKETQYF,TGTGCCAGCAGCTTAGTCTTGCGGGGGCGTAAAGAGACCCAGTACTTC
-,TRBJ2-5,TRBV5-1,once,CASSGGLGETQYF,TGCGCCAGCAGCGGAGGCTTGGGAGAGACCCAGTACTTC
TRBD1,TRBJ1-5,TRBV19,-,CASSIAPDRGGNQPQHF,TGTGCCAGTAGTATAGCCCCGGACAGGGGAGGGAATCAGCCCCAGCATTTT
-,TRBJ1-1,TRBV5-4,once,CASSRSIAGGTEAFF,TGTGCCAGCAGCCGCAGTATCGCCGGAGGAACTGAAGCTTTCTTT
-,TRBJ2-7,TRBV7-9,-,CASSFSGGSYEQYF,TGTGCCAGCAGCTTCAGTGGCGGTTCCTACGAGCAGTACTTC
TRBD1,TRBJ1-2,TRBV30,-,CAWSVGGSSNYGYTF,TGTGCCTGGAGTGTAGGGGGCAGCTCTAACTATGGCTACACCTTC
-,TRBJ2-1,TRBV5-4,once,CASSLAIGQWGNEQFF,TGTGCCAGCAGCTTGGCTATAGGACAGTGGGGCAATGAGCAGTTCTTC
-,TRBJ1-1,TRBV7-8,-,CASSLGQGMNTEAFF,TGTGCCAGCAGCTTAGGTCAGGGGATGAACACTGAAGCTTTCTTT
-,TRBJ2-1,TRBV7-8,few,CASSLVGGGGDEQFF,TGTGCCAGCAGCTTAGTGGGGGGAGGGGGGGATGAGCAGTTCTTC
TRBD1,TRBJ2-7,TRBV29-1,-,CSVEWDRTPYEQYF,TGCAGCGTTGAATGGGACAGGACACCGTACGAGCAGTACTTC
TRBD1,TRBJ2-5,TRBV6-1,-,CASSSTGAKATQYF,TGTGCCAGCAGTTCTACAGGGGCGAAAGCGACCCAGTACTTC
TRBD2,TRBJ2-7,TRBV7-2,-,CASSSRAASGDEQYF,TGTGCCAGCAGCTCCCGTGCGGCTAGCGGAGACGAGCAGTACTTC
TRBD1,TRBJ2-1,TRBV11-2,-,CASSRTGQGRYNEQFF,TGTGCCAGCAGCCGAACCGGACAGGGAAGGTACAATGAGCAGTTCTTC
TRBD1,TRBJ2-2,TRBV6-5,-,CASSYNRGRAGELFF,TGTGCCAGCAGTTACAACAGGGGGCGAGCCGGGGAGCTGTTTTTT
-,TRBJ2-7,TRBV7-9,few,CASSPRGTEQYF,TGTGCCAGCAGCCCCAGGGGAACCGAGCAGTACTTC
TRBD2,TRBJ2-7,TRBV7-2,-,CASSFTSGRNRGYEQYF,TGTGCCAGCAGCTTTACTAGCGGGCGGAACCGAGGCTACGAGCAGTACTTC
-,TRBJ1-6,TRBV7-9,-,CASSLWGVAGIWNSPLHF,TGTGCCAGCAGCTTATGGGGGGTCGCCGGAATCTGGAATTCACCCCTCCACTTT
TRBD2,TRBJ2-1,TRBV5-6,-,CAKKRGLAGGNEQFF,TGTGCCAAGAAACGAGGACTAGCGGGGGGCAATGAGCAGTTCTTC
TRBD2,TRBJ2-2,TRBV4-3,-,CASGGANTGELFF,TGCGCCAGCGGGGGGGCGAACACCGGGGAGCTGTTTTTT
-,TRBJ2-1,TRBV14,-,CASSGQGRDEQFF,TGTGCCAGCAGCGGGCAGGGTAGGGATGAGCAGTTCTTC
-,TRBJ1-5,TRBV7-8,-,CASTPSAGGNQPQHF,TGTGCCAGCACCCCGTCGGCGGGAGGTAATCAGCCCCAGCATTTT
TRBD1,TRBJ1-2,TRBV10-2,-,CASSVLTGSNYGYTF,TGCGCCAGCAGTGTTCTGACAGGGTCTAACTATGGCTACACCTTC
TRBD2,TRBJ2-3,TRBV5-4,-,CASSLEGGADTQYF,TGTGCCAGCAGCTTGGAGGGAGGGGCGGATACGCAGTATTTT
-,TRBJ2-7,TRBV6-6,-,CASSRQSGSYEQYF,TGTGCCAGCAGCCGCCAGAGCGGTTCCTACGAGCAGTACTTC
-,TRBJ1-4,TRBV6-5,few,CASRSTGGYEKLFF,TGTGCCAGCAGATCGACAGGCGGTTACGAAAAACTGTTTTTT
-,TRBJ2-7,TRBV25-1,-,CASSQAGAYEQYF,TGTGCCAGCAGTCAAGCAGGGGCCTACGAGCAGTACTTC
TRBD1,TRBJ1-1,TRBV6-1,-,CASRPTGVNTEAFF,TGTGCCAGCAGACCGACAGGGGTAAACACTGAAGCTTTCTTT
-,TRBJ1-1,TRBV20-1,few,CSAMRSGEAFF,TGCAGTGCTATGAGGTCAGGGGAAGCTTTCTTT
-,TRBJ1-1,TRBV5-1,-,CASSRVGEWIAFF,TGCGCCAGCAGCCGAGTAGGGGAATGGATAGCTTTCTTT
-,TRBJ1-1,TRBV11-2,-,CASSFPTTNTEAFF,TGTGCCAGCAGCTTCCCGACAACGAACACTGAAGCTTTCTTT
-,TRBJ2-7,TRBV4-1,-,CASSQADRIIYEQYF,TGCGCCAGCAGCCAAGCCGACAGGATAATCTACGAGCAGTACTTC
-,TRBJ1-5,TRBV19,-,CASSPGPRGQPQHF,TGTGCCAGTAGTCCGGGGCCGCGGGGGCAGCCCCAGCATTTT
TRBD1,TRBJ1-5,TRBV5-6,-,CASSSQGAGYSNQPQHF,TGTGCCAGCAGCAGCCAGGGGGCTGGCTATAGCAATCAGCCCCAGCATTTT
-,TRBJ2-1,TRBV4-1,-,CASGEEGSYNEQFF,TGCGCCAGCGGTGAGGAGGGTTCCTACAATGAGCAGTTCTTC
TRBD1,TRBJ2-3,TRBV7-2,-,CASSFRDRRSTDTQYF,TGTGCCAGCAGCTTCCGGGACAGGCGTAGCACAGATACGCAGTATTTT
-,TRBJ2-7,TRBV5-6,-,CASSLAGSSYEQYF,TGTGCCAGCAGCTTGGCAGGGTCCTCCTACGAGCAGTACTTC
-,TRBJ1-1,TRBV5-6,-,CASSHGRANTEAFF,TGTGCCAGCAGCCATGGGAGGGCGAACACTGAAGCTTTCTTT
-,TRBJ1-2,TRBV28,-,CASSPLQGDYGYTF,TGTGCCAGCAGTCCCCTTCAAGGGGACTATGGCTACACCTTC